This T cell receptor beta chain emerged from a study of regulatory T cells in long-lasting Graves disease. Study-level information: Freshly diagnosed Graves' patients had used antithyroid drugs for under 3 months.

CDR1 is GTSNPN and CDR2 is SVGIG in the germline V gene (reference sequence). CDR3 length: 12 amino acids. The J segment lost 4 bases and the V segment lost 5 bases, leaving 3 bases of the junction unmatched. Relying on iRepertoire HTBI primers and Arm-PCR of CDR3 regions, the team built TCR beta libraries. TCRdb fed the multiplex PCR reads into MiXCR, producing one record per CDR3 protein. The sample has about 320,000 distinct CDR3 sequences, 15% to 20% seen once; the top ten hold more than 35%. This clonotype has at least ten counts. Its antigen is currently unknown. Time point here: newly diagnosed GD, antithyroid drugs for less than 3 months. The TCR library was prepared using RNA isolated from PBMCs. Notes on the study in general: Lower TCR diversity was seen in persistent Graves' patients than in newly diagnosed ones. Preferential use of TRBV28, TRBJ1-2 and TRBJ2-5 was seen in persistent disease. Public clonotype sharing was higher in persistent than newly diagnosed patients.

This receptor was identified in a female donor with Graves disease. Specimen: peripheral blood mononuclear cells (PBMCs), collected at new diagnosis, from a patient treated with antithyroid drugs. This chain links TRBV30 with TRBJ2-3, with 7 bases that match TRBD1. CDR3 sequence reads: CAWGTAPDTQYF. The CDR3 nucleotides read TGTGCCTGGGGGACAGCTCCAGATACGCAGTATTTT.